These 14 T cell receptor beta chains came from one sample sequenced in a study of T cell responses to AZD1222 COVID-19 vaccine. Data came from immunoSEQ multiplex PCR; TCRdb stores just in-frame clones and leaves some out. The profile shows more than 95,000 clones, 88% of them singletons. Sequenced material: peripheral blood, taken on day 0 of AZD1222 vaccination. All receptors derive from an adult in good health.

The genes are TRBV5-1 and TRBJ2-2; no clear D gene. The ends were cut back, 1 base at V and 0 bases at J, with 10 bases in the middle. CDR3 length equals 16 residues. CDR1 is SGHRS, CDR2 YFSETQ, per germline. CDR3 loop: CASSLRDVANTGELFF. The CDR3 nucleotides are TGCGCCAGCAGCTTGAGGGATGTCGCGAACACCGGGGAGCTGTTTTTT. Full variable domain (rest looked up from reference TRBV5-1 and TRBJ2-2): KAGVTQTPRYLIKTRGQQVTLSCSPISGHRSVSWYQQTPGQGLQFLFEYFSETQRNKGNFPGRFSGRQFSNSRSEMNVSTLELGDSALYLCASSLRDVANTGELFFGEGSRLTVL.

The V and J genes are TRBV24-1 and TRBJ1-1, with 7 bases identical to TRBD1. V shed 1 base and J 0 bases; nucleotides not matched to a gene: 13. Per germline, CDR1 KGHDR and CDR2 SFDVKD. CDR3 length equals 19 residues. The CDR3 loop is CATSDFRGDRRIMNTEAFF. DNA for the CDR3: TGTGCCACCAGTGATTTTCGAGGGGACAGAAGAATAATGAACACTGAAGCTTTCTTT.

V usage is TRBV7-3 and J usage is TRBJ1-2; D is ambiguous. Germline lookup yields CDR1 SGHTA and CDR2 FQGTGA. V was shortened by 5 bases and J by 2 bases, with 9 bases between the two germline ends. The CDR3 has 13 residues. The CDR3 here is CASSISGNYGYTF. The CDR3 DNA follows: TGTGCCAGCAGCATTTCGGGGAACTATGGCTACACCTTC.

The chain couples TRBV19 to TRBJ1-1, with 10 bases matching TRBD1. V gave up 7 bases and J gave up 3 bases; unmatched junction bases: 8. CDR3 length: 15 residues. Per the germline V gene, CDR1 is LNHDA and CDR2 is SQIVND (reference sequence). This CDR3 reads CASTSTGGADTEAFF. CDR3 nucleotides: TGTGCCAGTACTTCGACAGGGGGCGCGGACACTGAAGCTTTCTTT.

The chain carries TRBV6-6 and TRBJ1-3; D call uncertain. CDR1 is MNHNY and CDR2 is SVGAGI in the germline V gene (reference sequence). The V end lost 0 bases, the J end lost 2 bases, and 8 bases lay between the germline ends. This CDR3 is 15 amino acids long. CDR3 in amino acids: CASSYSMAAGNTIYF. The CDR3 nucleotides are TGTGCCAGCAGTTACTCGATGGCGGCTGGAAACACCATATATTTT.

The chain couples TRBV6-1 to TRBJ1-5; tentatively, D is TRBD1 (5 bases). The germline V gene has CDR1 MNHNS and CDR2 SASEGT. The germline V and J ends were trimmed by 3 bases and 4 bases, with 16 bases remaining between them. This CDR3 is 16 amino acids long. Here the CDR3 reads CASSDGRDGLNQPQHF. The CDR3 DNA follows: TGTGCCAGCAGTGATGGGAGGGACGGGTTAAATCAGCCCCAGCATTTT.

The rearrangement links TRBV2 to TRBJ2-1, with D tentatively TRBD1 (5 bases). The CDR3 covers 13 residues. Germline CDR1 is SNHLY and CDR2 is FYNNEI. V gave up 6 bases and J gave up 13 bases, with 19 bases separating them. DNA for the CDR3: TGTGCCAGCAGGGCCACGGACACCCGGCGACAGTTCTTC. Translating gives CASRATDTRRQFF.

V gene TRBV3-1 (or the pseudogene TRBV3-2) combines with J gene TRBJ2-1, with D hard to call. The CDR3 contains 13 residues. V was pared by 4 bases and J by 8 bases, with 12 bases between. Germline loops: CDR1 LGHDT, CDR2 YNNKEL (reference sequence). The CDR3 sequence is CASSPPGRHEQFF. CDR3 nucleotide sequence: TGTGCCAGCAGCCCCCCCGGCCGACATGAGCAGTTCTTC.

The CDR3 protein is CASSYQLTYEQYF. The CDR3 nucleotides are TGTGCCAGCAGTTACCAGTTAACCTACGAGCAGTACTTC. This chain joins TRBV6-2 or TRBV6-3 and TRBJ2-7; D is undetermined. The CDR3 runs to 13 residues. The V end lost 2 bases, the J end lost 2 bases, and 7 bases lay between the germline ends. Germline CDR1 is MNHEY and CDR2 is SVGEGT.

CDR3 sequence (DNA): TGTGCCAGCAGTGGGAACTGGAATCAGCCCCAGCATTTT. Translating it yields CASSGNWNQPQHF. The chain joins TRBV2 to TRBJ1-5; D remains ambiguous. Trimming pared 4 bases from V and 4 bases from J, leaving 8 bases between. The germline CDR1 and CDR2 sequences are SNHLY and FYNNEI. This CDR3 contains 13 residues.

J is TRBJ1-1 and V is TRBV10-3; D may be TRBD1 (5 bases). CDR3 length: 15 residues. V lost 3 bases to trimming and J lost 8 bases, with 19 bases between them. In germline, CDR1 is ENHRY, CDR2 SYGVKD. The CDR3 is CAISDSRTVWGEAFF. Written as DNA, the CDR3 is TGTGCCATCAGTGATTCGAGGACGGTTTGGGGGGAAGCTTTCTTT.

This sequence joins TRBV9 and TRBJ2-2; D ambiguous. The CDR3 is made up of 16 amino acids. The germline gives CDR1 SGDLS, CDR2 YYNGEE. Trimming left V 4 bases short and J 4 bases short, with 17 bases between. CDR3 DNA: TGTGCCAGCAGCCCGCTGCTGGGAAGTGGCACCGGGGAGCTGTTTTTT. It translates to CASSPLLGSGTGELFF.

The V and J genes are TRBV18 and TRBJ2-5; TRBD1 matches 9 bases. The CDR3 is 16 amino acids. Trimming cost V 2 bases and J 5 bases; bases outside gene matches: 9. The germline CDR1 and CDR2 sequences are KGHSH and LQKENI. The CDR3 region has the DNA TGTGCCAGCTCACCATCCGGACAGGGGCTCGGGGAGACCCAGTACTTC. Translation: CASSPSGQGLGETQYF.

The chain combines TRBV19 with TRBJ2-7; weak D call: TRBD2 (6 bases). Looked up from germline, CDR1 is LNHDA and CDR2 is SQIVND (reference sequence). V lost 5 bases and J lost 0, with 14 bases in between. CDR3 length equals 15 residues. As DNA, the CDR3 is TGTGCCAGTAGTCCGACTAGTGGGAGCTCCTACGAGCAGTACTTC. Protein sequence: CASSPTSGSSYEQYF.